This T cell receptor beta chain was observed in a study of blood T cell repertoires in COVID-19. Study-wide background: Sources were T cells, B-cell-depleted T cells, or PBMCs; the material itself was cDNA or gDNA.

The CDR3 has 14 residues. With V trimmed by 3 bases and J by 3 bases, 6 bases remained unmatched. Germline V gives CDR1 SGHRS, CDR2 YFSETQ. Assay: immunoSEQ multiplex PCR; the TCRdb copy retains only in-frame clones and omits some. The sample has about 86,000 clones, around 87% seen once. The sequencing input was peripheral blood. The sequence was obtained from a human donor in a cohort sampled during active COVID-19. The rearrangement joins TRBV5-1 to TRBJ2-7, with TRBD1 matching over 7 bases. The CDR3 DNA sequence: TGCGCCAGCAGCTATTCCGGGACAGACTACGAGCAGTACTTC. Translating gives CASSYSGTDYEQYF.